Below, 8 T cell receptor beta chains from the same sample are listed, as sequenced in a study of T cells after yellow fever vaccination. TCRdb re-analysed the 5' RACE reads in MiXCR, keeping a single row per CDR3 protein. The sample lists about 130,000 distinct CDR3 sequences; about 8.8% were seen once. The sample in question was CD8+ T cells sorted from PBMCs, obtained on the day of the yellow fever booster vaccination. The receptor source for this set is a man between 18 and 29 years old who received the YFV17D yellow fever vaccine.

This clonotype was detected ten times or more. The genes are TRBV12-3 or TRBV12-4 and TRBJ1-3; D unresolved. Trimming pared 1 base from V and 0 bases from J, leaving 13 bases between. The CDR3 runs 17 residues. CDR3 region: CASSLGGHLFSGNTIYF. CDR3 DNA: TGTGCCAGCAGTTTAGGGGGTCACCTGTTCTCTGGAAACACCATATATTTT.

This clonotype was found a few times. The DNA of the CDR3 is TGCGCCAGCAGCCAAGATTGGGGACAGGGCTATGGGCCCCAGCATTTT. Its translation is CASSQDWGQGYGPQHF. The chain employs TRBV4-3 and TRBJ1-5, with TRBD1 matching 9 bases. The germline V gene has CDR1 LGHNA and CDR2 YSLEER. V lost 0 bases to trimming and J lost 9 bases; unmatched junction nucleotides: 9. The CDR3 has 16 residues.

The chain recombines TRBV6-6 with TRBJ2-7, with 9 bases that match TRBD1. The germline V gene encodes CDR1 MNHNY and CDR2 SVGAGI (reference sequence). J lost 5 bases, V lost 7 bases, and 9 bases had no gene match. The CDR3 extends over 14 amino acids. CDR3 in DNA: TGTGCCAGCACCCGGGGACAGGGAATGAACGAGCAGTACGTC. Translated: CASTRGQGMNEQYV.

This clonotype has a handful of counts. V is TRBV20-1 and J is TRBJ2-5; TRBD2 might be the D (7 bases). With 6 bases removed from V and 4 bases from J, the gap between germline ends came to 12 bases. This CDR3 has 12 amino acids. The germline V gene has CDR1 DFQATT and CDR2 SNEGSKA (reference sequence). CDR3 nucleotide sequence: TGCAGTGCCACAAGGGGGGGAGAGACCCAGTACTTC. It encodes CSATRGGETQYF.

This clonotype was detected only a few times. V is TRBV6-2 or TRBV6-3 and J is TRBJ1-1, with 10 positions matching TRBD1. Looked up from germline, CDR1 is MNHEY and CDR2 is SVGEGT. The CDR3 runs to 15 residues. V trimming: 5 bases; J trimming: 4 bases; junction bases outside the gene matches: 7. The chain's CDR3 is CASSPRQGAVTEAFF. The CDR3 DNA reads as TGTGCCAGCAGTCCTCGACAGGGGGCCGTCACTGAAGCTTTCTTT.

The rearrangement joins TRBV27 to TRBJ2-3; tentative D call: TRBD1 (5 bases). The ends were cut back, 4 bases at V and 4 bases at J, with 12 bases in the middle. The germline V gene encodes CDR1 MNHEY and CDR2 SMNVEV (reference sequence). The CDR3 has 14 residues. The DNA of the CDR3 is TGTGCCAGCAGTTGGAAGGGGTTGTCAGATACGCAGTATTTT. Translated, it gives CASSWKGLSDTQYF.

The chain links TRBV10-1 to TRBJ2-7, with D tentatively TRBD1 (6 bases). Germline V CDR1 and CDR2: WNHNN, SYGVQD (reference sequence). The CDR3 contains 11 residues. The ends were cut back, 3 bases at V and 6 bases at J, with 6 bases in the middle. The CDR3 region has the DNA TGCGCCAGCAGTGAAGGGGGCGAGCAGTACTTC. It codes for CASSEGGEQYF.

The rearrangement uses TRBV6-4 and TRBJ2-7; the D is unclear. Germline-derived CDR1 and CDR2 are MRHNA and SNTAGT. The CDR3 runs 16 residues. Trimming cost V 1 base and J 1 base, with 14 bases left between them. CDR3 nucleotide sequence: TGTGCCAGCAGTGACTTCGGCCACTCCATATCCTACGAGCAGTACGTC. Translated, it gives CASSDFGHSISYEQYV.